This T cell receptor (beta chain) originates from a study of T cell repertoires in cytomegalovirus infection. Study summary: Both recently identified HLA-C-restricted and well-studied HLA-B-restricted CMV epitopes were used in the study. Through public TCR beta signatures, both CMV infection and matching HLA type were indicated. Points from the study as a whole: Public TCR beta family frequency separated CMV-and-HLA carriers, including in an independent cohort. HLA-C-restricted CMV-specific TCR beta clonotypes were dominant in the ex vivo response.

V dropped 8 bases and J dropped 5 bases, with 21 bases sitting between them. This CDR3 contains 15 residues. Germline V gives CDR1 SGHVS, CDR2 FQNEAQ. Points on this clonotype: Its antigen is unknown.

TCRdb processed the reads anew with MiXCR; each CDR3 protein has one entry. Seen here are a few hundred thousand distinct CDR3 sequences, just under 40% observed once, and the top ten hold around 48%. Here the sequenced sample was cultured PBMCs, taken from culture after CMV antigen stimulation. The chain combines TRBV7-8 with TRBJ2-5; D is possibly TRBD2 (6 bases). The receptor was isolated from a human donor in good health (CMV status not recorded). Some clones in this sample may be carry-over from other donors' samples. The chain's CDR3 is CASSRDSGTKETQYF. In nucleotides, the CDR3 is TGTGCCAGCTCCAGGGATAGCGGAACTAAGGAGACCCAGTACTTC. Drawing the rest from reference TRBV7-8 and TRBJ2-5, the complete variable domain is GAGVSQSPRYKVAKRGQDVALRCDPISGHVSLFWYQQALGQGPEFLTYFQNEAQLDKSGLPSDRFFAERPEGSVSTLKIQRTQQEDSAVYLCASSRDSGTKETQYFGPGTRLLVL.